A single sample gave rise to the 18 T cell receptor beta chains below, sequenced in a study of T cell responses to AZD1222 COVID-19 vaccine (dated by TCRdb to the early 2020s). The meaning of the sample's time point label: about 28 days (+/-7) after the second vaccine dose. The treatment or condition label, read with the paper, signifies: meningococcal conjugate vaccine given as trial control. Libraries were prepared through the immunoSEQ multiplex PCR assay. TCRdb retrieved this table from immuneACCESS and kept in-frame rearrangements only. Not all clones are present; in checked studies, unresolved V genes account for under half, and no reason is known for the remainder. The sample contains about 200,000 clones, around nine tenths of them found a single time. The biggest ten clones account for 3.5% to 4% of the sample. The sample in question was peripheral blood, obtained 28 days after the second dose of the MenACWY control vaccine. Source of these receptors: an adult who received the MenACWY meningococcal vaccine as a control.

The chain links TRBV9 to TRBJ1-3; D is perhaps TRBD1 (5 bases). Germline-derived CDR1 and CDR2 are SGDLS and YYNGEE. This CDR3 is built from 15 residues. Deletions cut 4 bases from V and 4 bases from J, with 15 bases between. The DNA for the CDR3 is TGTGCCAGCAGCACCTCCGGAGGGGCCGGAAACACCATATATTTT. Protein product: CASSTSGGAGNTIYF.

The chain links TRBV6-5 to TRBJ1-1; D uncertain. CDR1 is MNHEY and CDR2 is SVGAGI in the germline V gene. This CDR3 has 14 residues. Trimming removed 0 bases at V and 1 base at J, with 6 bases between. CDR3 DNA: TGTGCCAGCAGTTACTCCCAAGAGAACACTGAAGCTTTCTTT. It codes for CASSYSQENTEAFF.

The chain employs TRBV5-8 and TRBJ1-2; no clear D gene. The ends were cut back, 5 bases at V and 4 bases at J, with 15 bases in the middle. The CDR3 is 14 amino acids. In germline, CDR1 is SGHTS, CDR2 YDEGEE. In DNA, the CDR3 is TGTGCCAGCAGGGAGTGGGCAGTCTCCTATGGCTACACCTTC. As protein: CASREWAVSYGYTF.

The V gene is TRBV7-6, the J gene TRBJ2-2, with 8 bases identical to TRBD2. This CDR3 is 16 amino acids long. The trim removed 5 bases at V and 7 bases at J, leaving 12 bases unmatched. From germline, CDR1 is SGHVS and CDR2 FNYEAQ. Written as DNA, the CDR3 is TGTGCCAGCAGCCTGCCCGCGGGAGGCGTATACGGGGAGCTGTTTTTT. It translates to CASSLPAGGVYGELFF.

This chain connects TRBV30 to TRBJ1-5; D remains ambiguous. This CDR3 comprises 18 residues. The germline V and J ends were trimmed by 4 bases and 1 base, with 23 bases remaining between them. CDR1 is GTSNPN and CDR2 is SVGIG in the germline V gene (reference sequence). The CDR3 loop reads CAWNPKADQWFSNQPQHF. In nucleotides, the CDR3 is TGTGCCTGGAACCCTAAAGCCGACCAGTGGTTCAGCAATCAGCCCCAGCATTTT.

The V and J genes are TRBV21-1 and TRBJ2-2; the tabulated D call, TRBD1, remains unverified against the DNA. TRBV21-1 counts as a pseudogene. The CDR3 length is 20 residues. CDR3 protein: CASSKTGQGVGRLNTGELFF. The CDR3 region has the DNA TGTGCCAGCAGCAAAACGGGACAGGGGGTGGGTAGACTGAACACCGGGGAGCTGTTTTTT.

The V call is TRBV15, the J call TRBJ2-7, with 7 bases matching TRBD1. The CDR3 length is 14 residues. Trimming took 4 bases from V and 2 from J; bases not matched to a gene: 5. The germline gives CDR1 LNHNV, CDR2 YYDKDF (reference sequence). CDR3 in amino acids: CATSILTGAYEQYF. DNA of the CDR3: TGTGCCACCAGCATCTTAACAGGGGCCTACGAGCAGTACTTC.

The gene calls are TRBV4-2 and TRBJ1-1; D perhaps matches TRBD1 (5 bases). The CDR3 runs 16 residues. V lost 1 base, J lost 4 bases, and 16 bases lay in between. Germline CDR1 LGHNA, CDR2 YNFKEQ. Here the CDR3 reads CASSQGTGTLGTEAFF. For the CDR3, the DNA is TGTGCCAGCAGCCAAGGAACGGGGACGTTGGGCACTGAAGCTTTCTTT.

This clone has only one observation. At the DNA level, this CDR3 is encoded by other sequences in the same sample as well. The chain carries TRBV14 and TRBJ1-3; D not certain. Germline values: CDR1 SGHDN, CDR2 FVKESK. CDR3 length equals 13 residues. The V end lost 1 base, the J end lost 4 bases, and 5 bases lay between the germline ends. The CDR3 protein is CASSQVGGNTIYF. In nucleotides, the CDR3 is TGTGCCAGCAGCCAAGTCGGCGGAAACACCATATATTTT.

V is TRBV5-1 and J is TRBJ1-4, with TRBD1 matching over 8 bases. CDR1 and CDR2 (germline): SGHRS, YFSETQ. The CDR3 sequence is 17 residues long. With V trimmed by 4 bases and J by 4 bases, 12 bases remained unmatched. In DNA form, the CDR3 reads TGCGCCAGCAGCCCCCCCTCCGGGACAGGAAGTAATGAAAAACTGTTTTTT. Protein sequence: CASSPPSGTGSNEKLFF.

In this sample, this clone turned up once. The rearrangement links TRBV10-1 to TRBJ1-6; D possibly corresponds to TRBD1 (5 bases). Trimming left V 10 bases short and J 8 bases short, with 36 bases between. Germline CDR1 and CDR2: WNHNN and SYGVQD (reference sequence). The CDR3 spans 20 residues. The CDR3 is CANPASGTLSRGRCDSPLHF. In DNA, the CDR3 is TGCGCCAACCCCGCCTCCGGGACCCTGTCGCGCGGGCGGTGTGATTCACCCCTCCACTTT.

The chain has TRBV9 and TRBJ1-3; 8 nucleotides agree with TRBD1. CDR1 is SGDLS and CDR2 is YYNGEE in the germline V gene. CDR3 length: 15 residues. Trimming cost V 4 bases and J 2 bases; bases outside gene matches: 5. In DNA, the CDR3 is TGTGCCAGCAGCCCCCAGACAGGGGCTGGAAACACCATATATTTT. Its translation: CASSPQTGAGNTIYF. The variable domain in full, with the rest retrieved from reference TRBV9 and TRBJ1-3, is DSGVTQTPKHLITATGQRVTLRCSPRSGDLSVYWYQQSLDQGLQFLIQYYNGEERAKGNILERFSAQQFPDLHSELNLSSLELGDSALYFCASSPQTGAGNTIYFGEGSWLTVV.

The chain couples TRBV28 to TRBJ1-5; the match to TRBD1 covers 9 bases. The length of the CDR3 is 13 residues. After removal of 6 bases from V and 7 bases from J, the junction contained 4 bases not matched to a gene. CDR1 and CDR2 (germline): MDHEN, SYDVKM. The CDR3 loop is CASSQTGGQPQHF. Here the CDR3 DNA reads TGTGCCAGCAGCCAGACAGGGGGGCAGCCCCAGCATTTT.

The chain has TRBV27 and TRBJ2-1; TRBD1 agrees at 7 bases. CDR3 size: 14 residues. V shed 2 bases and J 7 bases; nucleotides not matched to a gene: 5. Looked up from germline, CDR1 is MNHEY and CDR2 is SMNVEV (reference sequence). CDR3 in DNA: TGTGCCAGCAGTTTACCGGGACAGAGAAATGAGCAGTTCTTC. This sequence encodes CASSLPGQRNEQFF.

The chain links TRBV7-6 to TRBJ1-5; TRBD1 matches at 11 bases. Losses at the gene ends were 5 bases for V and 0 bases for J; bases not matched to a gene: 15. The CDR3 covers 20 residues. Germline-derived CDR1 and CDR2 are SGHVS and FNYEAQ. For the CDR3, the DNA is TGTGCCAGCAGCGAGCCGCGGACAGGGGGCGAATCGGGTAGCAATCAGCCCCAGCATTTT. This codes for CASSEPRTGGESGSNQPQHF.

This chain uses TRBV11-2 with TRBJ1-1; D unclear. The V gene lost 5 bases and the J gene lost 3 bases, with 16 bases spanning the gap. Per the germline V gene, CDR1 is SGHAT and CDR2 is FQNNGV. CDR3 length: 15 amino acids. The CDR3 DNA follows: TGTGCCAGCAGCCCCGGAATGCAGGAGTACACTGAAGCTTTCTTT. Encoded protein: CASSPGMQEYTEAFF.

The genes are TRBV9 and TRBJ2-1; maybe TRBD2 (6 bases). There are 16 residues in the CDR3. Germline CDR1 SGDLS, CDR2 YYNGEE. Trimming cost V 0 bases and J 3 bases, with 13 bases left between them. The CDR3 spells CASSVARGIGYNEQFF. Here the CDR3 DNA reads TGTGCCAGCAGCGTAGCGCGCGGGATAGGCTACAATGAGCAGTTCTTC.

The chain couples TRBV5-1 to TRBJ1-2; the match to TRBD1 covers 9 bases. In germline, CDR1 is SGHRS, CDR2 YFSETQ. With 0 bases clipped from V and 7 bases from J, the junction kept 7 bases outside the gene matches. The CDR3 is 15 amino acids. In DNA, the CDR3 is TGCGCCAGCAGCTTGGCCTCCGGGACAGGGTTTGGCTACACCTTC. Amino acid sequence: CASSLASGTGFGYTF.